This T cell receptor (beta chain) was sequenced in a study of blood T cell repertoires in COVID-19. Study summary: Collection of acute and convalescent COVID-19 samples took place in the United States, Italy and Spain.

Losses at the gene ends were 5 bases for V and 4 bases for J; bases not matched to a gene: 8. The CDR3 is 16 residues long. In germline, CDR1 is SGHTA, CDR2 FQGTGA. Methods used by the authors: Reference gene primer amplification in the assay estimated nucleated cell counts. Method: immunoSEQ multiplex PCR; TCRdb's copy keeps in-frame clones and lacks some. V and J calls and clone size are as listed in that table; D and trimming were resolved from the DNA. The sample comprises about 120,000 clones, 80% to 90% of which are singletons, and under 35% rests with the top ten. This TCR was recovered from a man aged 65-85 years with active or convalescent COVID-19. J is TRBJ2-3 and V is TRBV7-3, with 11 bases aligning to TRBD2. Specimen: peripheral blood. CDR3 DNA: TGTGCCAGCAGCCCCTCTAGCGGGAGGACTTCAGATACGCAGTATTTT. Translation: CASSPSSGRTSDTQYF.